Shown below are 19 T cell receptor beta chains from a single sample sequenced in a study of blood T cell repertoires in COVID-19. The data were produced by immunoSEQ multiplex PCR, yet TCRdb's version contains in-frame clones alone and is incomplete. The data hold roughly 220,000 clones, with about 86% observed a single time. Material: PBMCs or T cells enriched from blood (not recorded which). Receptors were obtained from a woman in her forties or fifties with acute COVID-19.

This clone was recorded only once. This CDR3 reads CASSQTPGQKETQYF. CDR3 bases: TGTGCCAGCAGCCAAACACCGGGACAGAAAGAGACCCAGTACTTC. V usage is TRBV14 and J usage is TRBJ2-5; 7 bases are shared with TRBD1. V gave up 2 bases and J gave up 3 bases; unmatched junction bases: 6. The length of the CDR3 is 15 residues. CDR1 is SGHDN, CDR2 FVKESK, per germline.

The chain carries TRBV7-2 and TRBJ2-1; D remains unclear. Germline CDR1 SGHTA, CDR2 FQGNSA. Trimming stripped 5 bases from V and 2 bases from J, with 13 bases between. This CDR3 has 15 amino acids. CDR3 sequence (DNA): TGTGCCAGCAGCCCTGATTGGGCCACCTACAATGAGCAGTTCTTC. Its protein product is CASSPDWATYNEQFF.

This clone was counted once. The V gene is TRBV7-9, the J gene TRBJ1-6; 7 bases are a match to TRBD1. V gave up 3 bases and J gave up 7 bases; unmatched junction bases: 3. The germline V gene encodes CDR1 SEHNR and CDR2 FQNEAQ (reference sequence). The length of the CDR3 is 14 residues. The DNA for the CDR3 is TGTGCCAGCAGCTTCGGACAGGCAAATTCACCCCTCCACTTT. Protein product: CASSFGQANSPLHF.

The chain links TRBV11-3 to TRBJ2-2, with D maybe TRBD2 (6 bases). Germline V lookup: CDR1 SGHNT, CDR2 YENEEA. CDR3 length equals 15 residues. Trimming pared 5 bases from V and 5 bases from J, leaving 15 bases between. In DNA form, the CDR3 reads TGTGCCAGCAGCCCTGGGGGGAGTTGGACCGGGGAGCTGTTTTTT. Amino acids: CASSPGGSWTGELFF.

The chain uses TRBV7-3 and TRBJ2-1; 7 nucleotides align to TRBD2. Germline values: CDR1 SGHTA, CDR2 FQGTGA. The CDR3 contains 16 residues. Unmatched junction bases numbered 8, after V lost 2 bases and J lost 4 bases. CDR3 in amino acids: CASSLGLGLRYNEQFF. The CDR3 DNA is TGTGCCAGCAGCTTAGGACTGGGACTAAGGTACAATGAGCAGTTCTTC.

V gene TRBV28 combines with J gene TRBJ2-1; TRBD2 is a possible D gene (6 bases). CDR1 is MDHEN, CDR2 SYDVKM, per germline. The CDR3 runs 15 residues. The V and J ends lost 5 bases and 9 bases respectively, with 20 bases between them. The CDR3 region is CASSRAGRRVTEQFF. The CDR3 DNA reads as TGTGCCAGCAGTCGGGCAGGAAGGAGGGTGACTGAGCAGTTCTTC.

Concerning this clone: This sample also contains other DNA sequences that code for the same CDR3. The V call is TRBV19, the J call TRBJ1-1; D is perhaps TRBD1 (6 bases). The CDR3 length is 14 residues. V gave up 1 base and J gave up 3 bases, with 9 bases separating them. CDR1 is LNHDA and CDR2 is SQIVND in the germline V gene (reference sequence). CDR3 in amino acids: CASSIGQGYTEAFF. The CDR3 DNA sequence: TGTGCCAGTAGTATAGGCCAGGGGTACACTGAAGCTTTCTTT. The complete variable domain, with remaining parts taken from reference TRBV19 and TRBJ1-1, reads DGGITQSPKYLFRKEGQNVTLSCEQNLNHDAMYWYRQDPGQGLRLIYYSQIVNDFQKGDIAEGYSVSREKKESFPLTVTSAQKNPTAFYLCASSIGQGYTEAFFGQGTRLTVV.

The V gene is TRBV28, the J gene TRBJ2-5, with 11 bases that match TRBD2. Germline V gene sequence: CDR1 MDHEN, CDR2 SYDVKM. V dropped 2 bases and J dropped 2; count of bases not matched to a gene: 10. The CDR3 length is 18 residues. The CDR3 DNA reads as TGTGCCAGCAGTTTAAGAGGGACTAGCGGTAATACTCAAGAGACCCAGTACTTC. Its translation: CASSLRGTSGNTQETQYF.

J is TRBJ1-5 and V is TRBV6-2 or TRBV6-3; tentatively, D is TRBD1 (5 bases). V gave up 2 bases and J gave up 5 bases, with 19 bases separating them. This CDR3 is 17 amino acids long. In germline, CDR1 is MNHEY, CDR2 SVGEGT. Written as DNA, the CDR3 is TGTGCCAGCAGTTACCCGGGTCTTATAGCGGGGGATCAGCCCCAGCATTTT. Encoded protein: CASSYPGLIAGDQPQHF.

The chain is built from TRBV6-5 and TRBJ2-7; 8 bases agree with TRBD2. Germline loops: CDR1 MNHEY, CDR2 SVGAGI. The CDR3 sequence is 14 residues long. J gave up 4 bases and V 5 bases, and 7 bases lay outside the gene matches. In nucleotides, the CDR3 is TGTGCCAGCAGTCCCAATCCTAGCGGGTACGAGCAGTACTTC. Its translation is CASSPNPSGYEQYF.

This clone showed up just once. This chain uses TRBV5-8 with TRBJ1-1; D is unresolved. The germline V gene has CDR1 SGHTS and CDR2 YDEGEE. The V end lost 0 bases, the J end lost 1 base, and 7 bases lay between the germline ends. There are 14 residues in the CDR3. The CDR3 nucleotides are TGTGCCAGCAGCTTGGTTCGAGCGAACACTGAAGCTTTCTTT. Translating gives CASSLVRANTEAFF.

The chain couples TRBV5-4 to TRBJ2-1; perhaps TRBD1 as D (5 bases). CDR3 size: 17 residues. Trimming cost V 2 bases and J 6 bases, with 21 bases left between them. Germline CDR1 is SGHNT and CDR2 is YYREEE (reference sequence). The CDR3 nucleotides are TGTGCCAGCAGCTTAGGGGTAGGGGCTGGTCCCAGCAATGAGCAGTTCTTC. Translated, it gives CASSLGVGAGPSNEQFF.

This clone was seen a few times. The chain is built from TRBV7-9 and TRBJ1-1; TRBD1 matches at 7 bases. Germline trimming cut 7 bases from V and 2 bases from J; bases unmatched to any gene: 4. The CDR3 consists of 13 residues. Germline V lookup: CDR1 SEHNR, CDR2 FQNEAQ (reference sequence). The CDR3 nucleotides are TGTGCCAGCAACAGGGGAACAAACACTGAAGCTTTCTTT. It yields the protein CASNRGTNTEAFF. The entire variable domain, with the rest obtained from reference TRBV7-9 and TRBJ1-1, is as follows: DTGVSQNPRHKITKRGQNVTFRCDPISEHNRLYWYRQTLGQGPEFLTYFQNEAQLEKSRLLSDRFSAERPKGSFSTLEIQRTEQGDSAMYLCASNRGTNTEAFFGQGTRLTVV.

The chain recombines TRBV27 with TRBJ2-5; 7 positions agree with TRBD2. Germline V gene data show CDR1 as MNHEY and CDR2 as SMNVEV (reference sequence). The CDR3 runs to 14 residues. With V trimmed by 6 bases and J by 11 bases, 15 bases remained unmatched. The CDR3 nucleotides read TGTGCCAGCAGCGACTTACGGGGGGTTAGGATTCAGTACTTC. Its translation: CASSDLRGVRIQYF.

The V and J genes are TRBV27 and TRBJ2-2, with TRBD1 identical over 10 bases. V lost 5 bases and J lost 5; bases outside the gene matches: 5. Per germline, CDR1 MNHEY and CDR2 SMNVEV (reference sequence). This CDR3 is 15 amino acids long. CDR3 sequence reads: CASSEGQGLTGELFF. CDR3 nucleotide sequence: TGTGCCAGCAGTGAGGGACAGGGGTTGACCGGGGAGCTGTTTTTT.

The chain links TRBV4-1 to TRBJ2-3; D is unclear. V gave up 3 bases and J gave up 0 bases, with 7 bases separating them. CDR1 is MGHRA, CDR2 YSYEKL, per germline. CDR3 size: 14 residues. The CDR3 loop is CASSQPSSTDTQYF. The CDR3 nucleotides are TGCGCCAGCAGCCAGCCCAGTAGCACAGATACGCAGTATTTT.

The chain recombines TRBV27 with TRBJ1-1; D gene uncertain. The CDR3 is made up of 11 amino acids. The V gene lost 8 bases and the J gene lost 5 bases, with 9 bases spanning the gap. The germline V gene encodes CDR1 MNHEY and CDR2 SMNVEV (reference sequence). CDR3 sequence (DNA): TGTGCCAGCGGAGGGTTTACTGAAGCTTTCTTT. Amino acid sequence: CASGGFTEAFF.

The rearrangement links TRBV27 to TRBJ2-3; 9 nucleotides match TRBD1. This CDR3 is built from 15 residues. V gave up 6 bases and J gave up 4 bases; unmatched junction bases: 8. Germline V gene data show CDR1 as MNHEY and CDR2 as SMNVEV (reference sequence). CDR3 residues: CASRITGGASDTQYF. The CDR3 bases are TGTGCCAGCAGGATCACAGGGGGCGCCTCAGATACGCAGTATTTT.

The V call is TRBV7-2, the J call TRBJ2-1; 7 bases are a match to TRBD2. Germline CDR1 reads SGHTA; CDR2 reads FQGNSA. J lost 4 bases, V lost 5 bases, and 8 bases had no gene match. This CDR3 region has 15 residues. CDR3 sequence reads: CASSPQRDSYNEQFF. CDR3 DNA: TGTGCCAGCAGCCCCCAGCGGGACTCTTACAATGAGCAGTTCTTC. Combining the CDR3 with reference TRBV7-2 and TRBJ2-1 gives the whole variable domain GAGVSQSPSNKVTEKGKDVELRCDPISGHTALYWYRQSLGQGLEFLIYFQGNSAPDKSGLPSDRFSAERTGGSVSTLTIQRTQQEDSAVYLCASSPQRDSYNEQFFGPGTRLTVL.